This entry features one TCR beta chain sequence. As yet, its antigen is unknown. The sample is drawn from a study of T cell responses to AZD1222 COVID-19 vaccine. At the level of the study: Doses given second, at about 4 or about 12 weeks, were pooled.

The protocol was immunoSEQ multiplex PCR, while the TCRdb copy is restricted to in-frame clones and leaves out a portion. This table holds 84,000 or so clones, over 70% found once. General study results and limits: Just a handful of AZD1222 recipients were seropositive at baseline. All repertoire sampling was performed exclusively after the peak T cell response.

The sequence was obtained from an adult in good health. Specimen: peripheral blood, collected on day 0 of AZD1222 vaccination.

CDR3 residues: CASSVGGDGGNTIYF. The CDR3 region has the DNA TGTGCCAGCAGCGTAGGGGGGGACGGTGGAAACACCATATATTTT. The chain uses TRBV9 and TRBJ1-3; D is perhaps TRBD1 (5 bases). Trimming pared 0 bases from V and 3 bases from J, leaving 10 bases between. The germline CDR1 and CDR2 sequences are SGDLS and YYNGEE. The CDR3 spans 15 residues.